These 25 T cell receptor beta chains were sequenced from one sample in a study of blood T cell repertoires in COVID-19. Measured with immunoSEQ multiplex PCR; TCRdb has only the in-frame clones, and not every one. The sample has fewer than 20,000 clones; approximately 87% are singletons. The sequencing sample was made of peripheral blood. The receptors were gathered from a human donor in a cohort sampled during active COVID-19.

This clone is a singleton in its sample. V and J are TRBV5-4 and TRBJ2-4, with D perhaps matching TRBD2 (5 bases). Trimming removed 3 bases from V and 10 bases from J, with 17 bases in between. Germline V gene sequence: CDR1 SGHNT, CDR2 YYREEE (reference sequence). The CDR3 covers 14 residues. CDR3 sequence reads: CASSSPTLAGIQYF. For the CDR3, the DNA is TGTGCCAGCAGCTCCCCAACCCTAGCCGGGATTCAGTACTTC.

This clone was found once. The chain links TRBV6-9 to TRBJ2-2; TRBD2 matches at 8 bases. The CDR3 is made up of 15 amino acids. Looked up from germline, CDR1 is MNHGY and CDR2 is SVAAGI. Trimming took 3 bases from V and 7 from J; bases not matched to a gene: 7. CDR3 DNA sequence: TGTGCCAGCAGTTACGGGACTAGATTTGTCGGGGAGCTGTTTTTT. Its protein product is CASSYGTRFVGELFF.

V gene TRBV2 combines with J gene TRBJ1-1; D is possibly TRBD1 (6 bases). In germline, CDR1 is SNHLY, CDR2 FYNNEI. Trimming removed 4 bases from V and 6 bases from J, with 9 bases in between. The CDR3 has 12 residues. CDR3 residues: CASSAGVAEAFF. CDR3 sequence (DNA): TGTGCCAGCAGTGCAGGGGTCGCTGAAGCTTTCTTT.

In this sample, this clone turned up once. Additional DNA sequences in this sample encode the identical CDR3. The chain carries TRBV2 and TRBJ2-3; 8 bases map to TRBD2. The V and J ends lost 6 bases and 6 bases, in that order; junction bases with no gene match: 5. The CDR3 length is 13 residues. CDR1 SNHLY and CDR2 FYNNEI come from the germline V gene. The CDR3 sequence: CASSLAGYDTQYF. The CDR3 region has the DNA TGTGCCAGCAGCCTAGCGGGCTACGATACGCAGTATTTT.

This rearrangement joins TRBV9 to TRBJ2-1, with 10 bases lining up with TRBD2. Germline V CDR1 and CDR2: SGDLS, YYNGEE. The length of the CDR3 is 15 residues. The V segment lost 3 bases and the J segment 4 bases; nucleotides outside the gene matches: 4. The CDR3: CASSGWTSGYNEQFF. Written as DNA, the CDR3 is TGTGCCAGCAGCGGATGGACTAGCGGATACAATGAGCAGTTCTTC.

The chain uses TRBV5-4 and TRBJ2-1; D is uncertain. This CDR3 is built from 15 residues. V was shortened by 4 bases and J by 4 bases, with 15 bases between the two germline ends. Germline-derived CDR1 and CDR2 are SGHNT and YYREEE (reference sequence). CDR3 residues: CASSPRYQDYNEQFF. The CDR3 DNA follows: TGTGCCAGCAGCCCCAGATATCAGGATTACAATGAGCAGTTCTTC.

This chain links TRBV7-9 with TRBJ1-1; D possibly corresponds to TRBD1 (6 bases). Germline V CDR1 and CDR2: SEHNR, FQNEAQ (reference sequence). V was trimmed by 6 bases and J by 2 bases, leaving 10 bases between them. This CDR3 is built from 13 residues. In nucleotides, the CDR3 is TGTGCCAGCAGAAAGGACAGAAACACTGAAGCTTTCTTT. Its translation: CASRKDRNTEAFF. Based on the CDR3 plus reference TRBV7-9 and TRBJ1-1, the full variable domain is DTGVSQNPRHKITKRGQNVTFRCDPISEHNRLYWYRQTLGQGPEFLTYFQNEAQLEKSRLLSDRFSAERPKGSFSTLEIQRTEQGDSAMYLCASRKDRNTEAFFGQGTRLTVV.

The chain uses TRBV10-3 and TRBJ2-3; 8 bases match TRBD1. J gave up 4 bases and V 4 bases, and 7 bases lay outside the gene matches. The CDR3 covers 15 residues. Per germline, CDR1 ENHRY and CDR2 SYGVKD. This CDR3 reads CAISVGYRGSDTQYF. Here the CDR3 DNA reads TGTGCCATCAGTGTTGGTTACAGGGGGTCAGATACGCAGTATTTT.

This clone was counted a few times. CDR3 residues: CASSRVDRAYEQYF. DNA for the CDR3: TGTGCCAGCAGCCGAGTCGACAGGGCCTACGAGCAGTACTTC. V usage is TRBV7-8 and J usage is TRBJ2-7; the match to TRBD1 covers 7 bases. Germline lookup yields CDR1 SGHVS and CDR2 FQNEAQ. J lost 2 bases, V lost 5 bases, and 6 bases had no gene match. The CDR3 length is 14 residues.

This clone was seen a handful of times. J is TRBJ2-3 and V is TRBV29-1; a possible D gene is TRBD2 (6 bases). From germline, CDR1 is SQVTM and CDR2 ANQGSEA. CDR3 length equals 14 residues. V lost 6 bases and J lost 2, with 15 bases in between. Written as DNA, the CDR3 is TGCAGCGTGGGGGGTGCCAGGGACACAGATACGCAGTATTTT. It specifies CSVGGARDTDTQYF.

Of note for this clone: An end of the junction does not agree with germline; a read error may underlie this. The gene calls are TRBV19 and TRBJ1-1; TRBD1 matches at 7 bases. There are 14 residues in the CDR3. Germline V CDR1 and CDR2: LNHDA, SQIVND (reference sequence). The DNA of the CDR3 is TGTGCCAGTGGTATGGACAGGATGAACACTGAAGCTTTCTTT. Residues: CASGMDRMNTEAFF.

This chain joins TRBV13 and TRBJ2-7, with D possibly matching TRBD1 (6 bases). V lost 6 bases, J lost 2 bases, and 14 bases lay in between. Germline assignment: CDR1 PRHDT and CDR2 FYEKMQ (reference sequence). This CDR3 spans 14 amino acids. This CDR3 is CASRVRGTTYEQYF. In nucleotides, the CDR3 is TGTGCCAGCAGAGTCAGGGGAACCACCTACGAGCAGTACTTC.

The chain has TRBV2 and TRBJ2-3, with D tentatively TRBD1 (5 bases). The CDR3 spans 17 residues. Germline CDR1 is SNHLY and CDR2 is FYNNEI. V was pared by 7 bases and J by 0 bases, with 20 bases between. The CDR3 is CASNGDILQGSTDTQYF. The CDR3 bases are TGTGCCAGCAATGGGGATATCCTCCAGGGTAGCACAGATACGCAGTATTTT.

The gene calls are TRBV27 and TRBJ2-2; the match to TRBD2 covers 7 bases. Per the germline V gene, CDR1 is MNHEY and CDR2 is SMNVEV (reference sequence). This CDR3 spans 14 amino acids. Trimming cost V 7 bases and J 5 bases; bases outside gene matches: 7. CDR3 coding DNA: TGTGCCAGCAATCGGGGGGAGGGGACCGGGGAGCTGTTTTTT. Its translation is CASNRGEGTGELFF.

The sample holds a few counts of this clone. V and J are TRBV7-8 and TRBJ1-1; D remains unclear. The CDR3 is 12 residues long. V lost 4 bases, J lost 3 bases, and 6 bases lay in between. Per germline, CDR1 SGHVS and CDR2 FQNEAQ. This chain's CDR3 is CASSYRDTEAFF. CDR3 in DNA: TGTGCCAGCAGCTATCGTGACACTGAAGCTTTCTTT. Filled out from reference TRBV7-8 and TRBJ1-1, the complete variable domain reads GAGVSQSPRYKVAKRGQDVALRCDPISGHVSLFWYQQALGQGPEFLTYFQNEAQLDKSGLPSDRFFAERPEGSVSTLKIQRTQQEDSAVYLCASSYRDTEAFFGQGTRLTVV.

The chain links TRBV12-3 or TRBV12-4 to TRBJ2-7; D might be TRBD2 (5 bases). Trimming cost V 7 bases and J 4 bases, with 14 bases left between them. This CDR3 spans 13 amino acids. CDR3 DNA sequence: TGTGCCAGCAATCCGTCGGGGAGATACGAGCAGTACTTC. This translates into CASNPSGRYEQYF.

The chain carries TRBV18 and TRBJ1-4; 10 bases align to TRBD1. CDR3 length equals 14 residues. J lost 5 bases, V lost 3 bases, and 0 bases had no gene match. The germline CDR1 and CDR2 sequences are KGHSH and LQKENI. The CDR3 sequence is CASSPGQGNEKLFF. The CDR3 DNA reads as TGTGCCAGCTCACCGGGACAGGGGAATGAAAAACTGTTTTTT.

In this sample, this clone turned up once. V usage is TRBV11-2 and J usage is TRBJ2-4; tentatively, D is TRBD2 (5 bases). V gave up 7 bases and J gave up 8 bases, with 9 bases separating them. The germline V gene encodes CDR1 SGHAT and CDR2 FQNNGV. The CDR3 runs 11 residues. The CDR3 DNA reads TGTGCCAGCACCTCCGGGGACATTCAGTACTTC. Encoded protein: CASTSGDIQYF.

V is TRBV3-1 (or the pseudogene TRBV3-2) and J is TRBJ2-1; TRBD1 matches at 11 bases. V trimming: 4 bases; J trimming: 6 bases; junction bases outside the gene matches: 11. The CDR3 loop spans 17 amino acids. Germline V gene data show CDR1 as LGHDT and CDR2 as YNNKEL (reference sequence). The CDR3 region is CASSLVPGTGGGNEQFF. As DNA, the CDR3 is TGTGCCAGCAGCCTAGTACCGGGGACAGGGGGGGGCAATGAGCAGTTCTTC.

This chain joins TRBV7-2 and TRBJ2-3; tentatively, D is TRBD2 (5 bases). Germline CDR1 is SGHTA and CDR2 is FQGNSA. Trimming took off 5 bases at V and 8 bases at J, with 17 bases between the two ends. This CDR3 spans 14 amino acids. CDR3 loop: CASSHPPGLATQYF. The CDR3 nucleotides read TGTGCCAGCAGCCACCCACCAGGTCTAGCTACGCAGTATTTT. The full variable domain, its missing parts supplied by reference TRBV7-2 and TRBJ2-3, is GAGVSQSPSNKVTEKGKDVELRCDPISGHTALYWYRQSLGQGLEFLIYFQGNSAPDKSGLPSDRFSAERTGGSVSTLTIQRTQQEDSAVYLCASSHPPGLATQYFGPGTRLTVL.

V usage is TRBV6-2 or TRBV6-3 and J usage is TRBJ1-5; D gene ambiguous. This CDR3 has 14 residues. CDR1 and CDR2 (germline): MNHEY, SVGEGT. Trimming took off 6 bases at V and 1 base at J, with 10 bases between the two ends. CDR3 in DNA: TGTGCCAGCAGCTCCCCCGGGAGCAATCAGCCCCAGCATTTT. Translating it yields CASSSPGSNQPQHF.

V usage is TRBV29-1 and J usage is TRBJ2-3, with TRBD2 matching over 13 bases. The CDR3 contains 15 residues. The J segment lost 3 bases and the V segment lost 7 bases, leaving 7 bases of the junction unmatched. Germline values: CDR1 SQVTM, CDR2 ANQGSEA. The CDR3 here is CSAPGTSGITDTQYF. The CDR3 DNA sequence: TGCAGCGCTCCCGGGACTAGCGGGATAACAGATACGCAGTATTTT.

V is TRBV4-1 and J is TRBJ2-5; 7 nucleotides align to TRBD1. Losses at the gene ends were 5 bases for V and 1 base for J; bases not matched to a gene: 4. Germline CDR1 reads MGHRA; CDR2 reads YSYEKL. The CDR3 spans 14 residues. The CDR3 region has the DNA TGCGCCAGCAGCTCCCGGGACAGCCAAGAGACCCAGTACTTC. Protein: CASSSRDSQETQYF.

In DNA form, the CDR3 reads TGTGCCAGCAGCCCACGAGGGCCAGATACGCAGTATTTT. It translates to CASSPRGPDTQYF. The chain has TRBV7-9 and TRBJ2-3; D may be TRBD2 (5 bases). V shed 5 bases and J shed 4 bases, with 10 bases lying between them. The CDR3 runs to 13 residues. Germline assignment: CDR1 SEHNR and CDR2 FQNEAQ (reference sequence).

The genes are TRBV3-1 (or the pseudogene TRBV3-2) and TRBJ1-4; D not resolved. Germline lookup yields CDR1 LGHDT and CDR2 YNNKEL (reference sequence). The CDR3 totals 13 residues. Trimming took off 4 bases at V and 8 bases at J, with 11 bases between the two ends. CDR3 in DNA: TGTGCCAGCAGCCTTCTCCGTGAGGAAAAACTGTTTTTT. Protein: CASSLLREEKLFF.